This T cell receptor (beta chain) is from a study of technical replicates of blood from several donors. The V and J ends lost 8 bases and 6 bases respectively, with 25 bases between them. CDR1 MNHEY and CDR2 SMNVEV come from the germline V gene (reference sequence). This CDR3 is built from 16 residues. The table came from immunoSEQ multiplex PCR; TCRdb's copy has only in-frame clones and leaves some out. This table holds 75,000 to 95,000 clones, roughly 93% found once. The rearrangement joins TRBV27 to TRBJ1-2, with a weak D call TRBD1 (6 bases). The receptor's source is a human donor in good health. The sequenced sample consisted of T cells isolated from PBMCs. The CDR3 region has the DNA TGTGCCAGCTGCCGGTGGGCAGGGGATGTGAAGGATGGCTACACCTTC. Its translation is CASCRWAGDVKDGYTF.